A single sample gave rise to the 20 T cell receptor beta chains below, sequenced in a study of blood T cell repertoires in COVID-19. Profiling relied on immunoSEQ multiplex PCR, and the TCRdb table lists in-frame clones only, not all of them. This table holds about 170,000 clones, 65% to 90% found once. The sample comprised peripheral blood. The receptors were sampled from a woman aged 35 to 49 with COVID-19, enrolled during active disease.

The V call is TRBV7-8, the J call TRBJ1-6; D gene unclear. The V end was cut by 1 base, the J end by 10 bases, with 11 bases between. CDR1 and CDR2 (germline): SGHVS, FQNEAQ. The CDR3 consists of 14 residues. CDR3 bases: TGTGCCAGCAGCTTAGTTGGAGTAAGGTCACCCCTCCACTTT. The encoded protein is CASSLVGVRSPLHF. The variable domain in full, with the rest retrieved from reference TRBV7-8 and TRBJ1-6, is GAGVSQSPRYKVAKRGQDVALRCDPISGHVSLFWYQQALGQGPEFLTYFQNEAQLDKSGLPSDRFFAERPEGSVSTLKIQRTQQEDSAVYLCASSLVGVRSPLHFGNGTRLTVT.

The chain couples TRBV6-4 to TRBJ2-3, with 8 positions matching TRBD2. Germline V lookup: CDR1 MRHNA, CDR2 SNTAGT. This CDR3 has 16 amino acids. The ends lost 3 bases at V and 2 bases at J; junction bases unmatched: 7. For the CDR3, the DNA is TGTGCCAGCAGTGATTTTGGCGGGGGGCCCACAGATACGCAGTATTTT. Protein: CASSDFGGGPTDTQYF.

As regards this clone: The junction departs from the called germline gene at one end, perhaps through a read error. The chain employs TRBV5-4 and TRBJ2-3; 10 bases are shared with TRBD1. Germline CDR1 SGHNT, CDR2 YYREEE (reference sequence). The length of the CDR3 is 12 residues. In nucleotides, the CDR3 is TGTGCCAGCAGCTCTAGACAGGGGGCGAGGATCTTT. It translates to CASSSRQGARIF. Supplemented by reference TRBV5-4 and TRBJ2-3, the full variable domain reads ETGVTQSPTHLIKTRGQQVTLRCSSQSGHNTVSWYQQALGQGPQFIFQYYREEENGRGNFPPRFSGLQFPNYSSELNVNALELDDSALYLCASSSRQGARIFGPGTRLTVL.

V gene TRBV7-2 combines with J gene TRBJ1-1; no clear D. The V gene's germline CDR1 is SGHTA and CDR2 FQGNSA. With 1 base removed from V and 3 bases from J, the gap between germline ends came to 6 bases. The CDR3 sequence is 13 residues long. The chain's CDR3 is CASSLERYTEAFF. In DNA, the CDR3 is TGTGCCAGCAGCTTAGAACGGTACACTGAAGCTTTCTTT.

The V and J genes are TRBV4-1 and TRBJ2-7; 11 positions agree with TRBD2. J lost 7 bases, V lost 0 bases, and 8 bases had no gene match. Germline CDR1 MGHRA, CDR2 YSYEKL. This CDR3 is built from 16 residues. Here the CDR3 DNA reads TGCGCCAGCAGCCAAGATGCACTAGCGGGAGCCGGGGAGCAGTACTTC. This encodes CASSQDALAGAGEQYF.

J is TRBJ1-2 and V is TRBV5-4; the match to TRBD1 covers 7 bases. CDR1 and CDR2 from the germline V gene are SGHNT and YYREEE (reference sequence). The CDR3 spans 15 residues. V trimming: 3 bases; J trimming: 0 bases; junction bases outside the gene matches: 5. Written as DNA, the CDR3 is TGTGCCAGCAGCTCTCCGGACAGGTCTAACTATGGCTACACCTTC. This translates into CASSSPDRSNYGYTF.

The chain links TRBV11-3 to TRBJ2-6, with D possibly being TRBD1 (5 bases). Germline CDR1 is SGHNT and CDR2 is YENEEA. CDR3 length: 16 residues. The V end lost 5 bases, the J end lost 0 bases, and 11 bases lay between the germline ends. CDR3 region: CASSISGNSGANVLTF. The CDR3, as DNA: TGTGCCAGCAGCATATCAGGGAACTCTGGGGCCAACGTCCTGACTTTC.

This clone has a handful of counts. Here the CDR3 DNA reads TGTGCCAGCAGTTTGGAAAGTGGAGACTCAGCTTTCTTT. Amino acid sequence: CASSLESGDSAFF. The chain combines TRBV12-3 or TRBV12-4 with TRBJ1-1; D unresolved. Trimming cost V 3 bases and J 10 bases, with 15 bases left between them. The CDR3 is 13 amino acids.

This rearrangement joins TRBV19 to TRBJ2-2, with 11 bases fitting TRBD2. J was trimmed by 5 bases and V by 5 bases; bases with no gene match: 10. In germline, CDR1 is LNHDA, CDR2 SQIVND (reference sequence). This CDR3 spans 17 amino acids. Here the CDR3 DNA reads TGTGCCAGTAGTGCCTCCGGACTAGCGGGCGCGACCGGGGAGCTGTTTTTT. Its protein is CASSASGLAGATGELFF. Filled out from reference TRBV19 and TRBJ2-2, the complete variable domain reads DGGITQSPKYLFRKEGQNVTLSCEQNLNHDAMYWYRQDPGQGLRLIYYSQIVNDFQKGDIAEGYSVSREKKESFPLTVTSAQKNPTAFYLCASSASGLAGATGELFFGEGSRLTVL.

This clone was counted once. J is TRBJ2-2 and V is TRBV6-4; TRBD1 agrees at 7 bases. Germline CDR1 MRHNA, CDR2 SNTAGT. This CDR3 contains 14 residues. Unmatched junction bases numbered 5, after V lost 3 bases and J lost 7 bases. The CDR3 bases are TGTGCCAGCAGTGAATTCACAGGGGTCGGGGAGCTGTTTTTT. Translated: CASSEFTGVGELFF.

J is TRBJ2-7 and V is TRBV15; maybe TRBD1 (7 bases). The V end lost 5 bases, the J end lost 3 bases, and 17 bases lay between the germline ends. The CDR3 loop spans 15 amino acids. Germline CDR1 reads LNHNV; CDR2 reads YYDKDF (reference sequence). The chain's CDR3 is CATSRTRGASYEQYF. The DNA for the CDR3 is TGTGCCACCAGCCGCACCAGGGGGGCGAGCTACGAGCAGTACTTC.

The chain joins TRBV6-2 or TRBV6-3 to TRBJ2-3; TRBD2 is a possible D gene (6 bases). This CDR3 has 14 residues. Trimming pared 0 bases from V and 8 bases from J, leaving 12 bases between. Germline CDR1 is MNHEY and CDR2 is SVGEGT. This CDR3 is CASSYSSTSPTQYF. The CDR3 nucleotides are TGTGCCAGCAGTTACTCGAGTACTAGCCCTACGCAGTATTTT.

The V call is TRBV9, the J call TRBJ2-1; 7 nucleotides align to TRBD2. V shed 4 bases, J shed 1 base, and the junction held 17 bases outside the gene matches. Germline assignment: CDR1 SGDLS and CDR2 YYNGEE. There are 19 residues in the CDR3. Written as DNA, the CDR3 is TGTGCCAGCAGCATCGGGGTGGGGTATGGCGGGGGATCCTACAATGAGCAGTTCTTC. It yields the protein CASSIGVGYGGGSYNEQFF.

The chain carries TRBV15 and TRBJ2-2; D is perhaps TRBD1 (6 bases). The length of the CDR3 is 15 residues. Germline assignment: CDR1 LNHNV and CDR2 YYDKDF (reference sequence). V shed 6 bases and J shed 3 bases, with 14 bases lying between them. The CDR3 protein is CATRQGGYDTGELFF. In DNA, the CDR3 is TGTGCCACCAGACAGGGCGGGTACGACACCGGGGAGCTGTTTTTT.

The chain is built from TRBV12-3 or TRBV12-4 and TRBJ1-1; weak D call: TRBD1 (5 bases). This CDR3 is 13 amino acids long. V lost 6 bases and J 8 bases, leaving 16 bases between the germline ends. In DNA, the CDR3 is TGTGCCAGCAGAACCGGGTGGGGGGGAGAAGCTTTCTTT. Translating it yields CASRTGWGGEAFF.

The rearrangement joins TRBV7-3 to TRBJ2-2; D may be TRBD1 (6 bases). The CDR3 is made up of 14 amino acids. The germline gives CDR1 SGHTA, CDR2 FQGTGA. Trimming stripped 1 base from V and 6 bases from J, with 9 bases between. The CDR3 loop is CASSLMQGSGELFF. In DNA form, the CDR3 reads TGTGCCAGCAGCTTAATGCAGGGGTCCGGGGAGCTGTTTTTT.

The V and J genes are TRBV7-9 and TRBJ2-3; a weak D match, TRBD2 (7 bases). There are 12 residues in the CDR3. In germline, CDR1 is SEHNR, CDR2 FQNEAQ (reference sequence). The V and J ends lost 5 bases and 11 bases respectively, with 14 bases between them. The CDR3 DNA sequence: TGTGCCAGCAGCCCGGGGGGCTCTAAGCAGTATTTT. Encoded protein: CASSPGGSKQYF.

This sequence joins TRBV7-2 and TRBJ1-1; 7 bases fit TRBD1. CDR1 is SGHTA, CDR2 FQGNSA, per germline. V dropped 5 bases and J dropped 1; count of bases not matched to a gene: 10. This CDR3 is built from 16 residues. CDR3 sequence reads: CASSPDRPRPNTEAFF. CDR3 DNA sequence: TGTGCCAGCAGCCCGGACAGGCCGCGACCGAACACTGAAGCTTTCTTT.

This chain links TRBV7-9 with TRBJ2-1, with D possibly matching TRBD2 (6 bases). Per germline, CDR1 SEHNR and CDR2 FQNEAQ (reference sequence). The ends were cut back, 4 bases at V and 7 bases at J, with 8 bases in the middle. The CDR3 loop spans 12 amino acids. The CDR3 loop reads CASSSLANEQFF. DNA for the CDR3: TGTGCCAGCAGCTCCCTAGCGAATGAGCAGTTCTTC.

The chain is built from TRBV28 and TRBJ1-6, with no clear D. This CDR3 comprises 21 residues. From germline, CDR1 is MDHEN and CDR2 SYDVKM. V dropped 1 base and J dropped 7 bases, with 29 bases sitting between them. The CDR3 sequence: CASSLSPATSSPYLWNSPLHF. The CDR3 coding sequence is TGTGCCAGCAGTTTATCCCCTGCGACATCATCCCCTTATTTGTGGAATTCACCCCTCCACTTT.